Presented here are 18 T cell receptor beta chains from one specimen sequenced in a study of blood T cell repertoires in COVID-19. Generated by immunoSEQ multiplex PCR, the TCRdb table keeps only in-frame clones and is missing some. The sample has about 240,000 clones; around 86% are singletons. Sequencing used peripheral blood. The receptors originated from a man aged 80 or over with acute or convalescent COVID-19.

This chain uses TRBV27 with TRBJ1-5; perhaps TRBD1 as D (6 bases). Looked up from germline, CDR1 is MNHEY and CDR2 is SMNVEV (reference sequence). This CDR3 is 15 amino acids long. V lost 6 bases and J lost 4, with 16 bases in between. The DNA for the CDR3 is TGTGCCAGCAGGTCTCTTTGGGGGCAAAATCAGCCCCAGCATTTT. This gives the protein CASRSLWGQNQPQHF.

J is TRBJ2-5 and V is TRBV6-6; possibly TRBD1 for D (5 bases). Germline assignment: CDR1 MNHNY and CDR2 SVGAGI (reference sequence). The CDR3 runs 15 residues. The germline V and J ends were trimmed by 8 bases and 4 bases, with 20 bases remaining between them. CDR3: CASLLSHTGLETQYF. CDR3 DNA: TGTGCCAGCCTCCTTTCTCACACAGGATTAGAGACCCAGTACTTC.

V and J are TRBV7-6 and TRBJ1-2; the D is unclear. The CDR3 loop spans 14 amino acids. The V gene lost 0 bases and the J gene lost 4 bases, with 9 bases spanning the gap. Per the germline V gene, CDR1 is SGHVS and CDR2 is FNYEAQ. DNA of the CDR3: TGTGCCAGCAGCTTAGCGGGCCGGTCCTATGGCTACACCTTC. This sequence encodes CASSLAGRSYGYTF.

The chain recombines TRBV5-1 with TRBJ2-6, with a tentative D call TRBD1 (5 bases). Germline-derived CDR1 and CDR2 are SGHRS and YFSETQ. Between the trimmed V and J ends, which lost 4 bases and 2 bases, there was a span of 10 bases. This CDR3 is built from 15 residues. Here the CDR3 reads CASSPPGTGANVLTF. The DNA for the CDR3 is TGCGCCAGCAGCCCTCCAGGGACTGGGGCCAACGTCCTGACTTTC.

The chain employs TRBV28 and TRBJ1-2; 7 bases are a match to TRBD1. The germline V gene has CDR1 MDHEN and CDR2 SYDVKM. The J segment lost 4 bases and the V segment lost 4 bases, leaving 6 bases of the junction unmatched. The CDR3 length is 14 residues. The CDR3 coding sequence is TGTGCCAGCAGTTATAGGGGGCGGGGCTATGGCTACACCTTC. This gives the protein CASSYRGRGYGYTF.

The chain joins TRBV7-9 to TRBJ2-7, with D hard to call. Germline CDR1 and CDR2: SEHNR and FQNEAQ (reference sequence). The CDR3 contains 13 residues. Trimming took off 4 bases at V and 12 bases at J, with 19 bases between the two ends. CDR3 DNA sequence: TGTGCCAGCAGCTCCTTTAGGCTAGAAATCCCGTACTTC. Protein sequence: CASSSFRLEIPYF.

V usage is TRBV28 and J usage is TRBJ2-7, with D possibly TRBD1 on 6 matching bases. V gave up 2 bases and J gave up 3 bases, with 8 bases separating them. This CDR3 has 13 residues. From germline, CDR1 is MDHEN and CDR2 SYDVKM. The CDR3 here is CASSLGQNYEQYF. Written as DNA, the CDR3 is TGTGCCAGCAGTTTAGGACAGAACTACGAGCAGTACTTC.

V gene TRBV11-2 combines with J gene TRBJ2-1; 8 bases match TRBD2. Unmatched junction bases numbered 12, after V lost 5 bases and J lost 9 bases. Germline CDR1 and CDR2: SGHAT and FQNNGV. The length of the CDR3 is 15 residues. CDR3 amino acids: CASSLPGGGLGEQFF. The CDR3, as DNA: TGTGCCAGCAGCCTCCCCGGGGGGGGGTTAGGTGAGCAGTTCTTC.

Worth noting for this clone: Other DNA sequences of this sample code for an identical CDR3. CDR3 sequence (DNA): TGTGCCAGCAGCCTAGACGGGGTCAACTATGGCTACACCTTC. This codes for CASSLDGVNYGYTF. This chain uses TRBV3-1 (or the pseudogene TRBV3-2) with TRBJ1-2; no reliable D call. The CDR3 consists of 14 residues. Germline loops: CDR1 LGHDT, CDR2 YNNKEL (reference sequence). The V end was cut by 4 bases, the J end by 2 bases, with 11 bases between.

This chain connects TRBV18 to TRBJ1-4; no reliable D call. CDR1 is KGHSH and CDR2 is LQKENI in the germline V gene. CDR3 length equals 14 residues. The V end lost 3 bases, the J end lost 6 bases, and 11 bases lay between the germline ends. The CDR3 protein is CASSPVSGDEKLFF. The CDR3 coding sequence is TGTGCCAGCTCACCTGTCAGCGGAGATGAAAAACTGTTTTTT.

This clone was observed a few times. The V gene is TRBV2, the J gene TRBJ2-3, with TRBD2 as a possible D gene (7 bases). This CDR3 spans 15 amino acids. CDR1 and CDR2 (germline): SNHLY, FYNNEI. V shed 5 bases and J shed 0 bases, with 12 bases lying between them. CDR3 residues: CASSFAGASTDTQYF. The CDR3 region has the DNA TGTGCCAGCAGTTTTGCGGGGGCTAGCACAGATACGCAGTATTTT.

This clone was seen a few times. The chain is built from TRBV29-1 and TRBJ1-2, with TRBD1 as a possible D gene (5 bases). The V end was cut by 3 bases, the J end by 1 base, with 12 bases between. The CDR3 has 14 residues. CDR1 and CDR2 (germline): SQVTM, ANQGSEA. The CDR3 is CSVDSLGLNYGYTF. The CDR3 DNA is TGCAGCGTTGACTCACTGGGACTTAACTATGGCTACACCTTC.

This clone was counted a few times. Here the CDR3 reads CASSEGLASREQFF. Written as DNA, the CDR3 is TGTGCCAGCAGTGAAGGACTAGCCTCCCGAGAGCAGTTCTTC. This chain connects TRBV2 to TRBJ2-1, with TRBD2 matching over 7 bases. Trimming took 1 base from V and 10 from J; bases not matched to a gene: 7. CDR3 length equals 14 residues. Germline CDR1 SNHLY, CDR2 FYNNEI.

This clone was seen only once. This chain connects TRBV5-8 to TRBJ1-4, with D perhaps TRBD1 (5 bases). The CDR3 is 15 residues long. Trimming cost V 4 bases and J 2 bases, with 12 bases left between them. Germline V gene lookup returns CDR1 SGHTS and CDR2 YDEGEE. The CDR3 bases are TGTGCCAGCAGCCCAGGGTATTCCACTAATGAAAAACTGTTTTTT. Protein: CASSPGYSTNEKLFF. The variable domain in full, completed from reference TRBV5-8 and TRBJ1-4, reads EAGVTQSPTHLIKTRGQQATLRCSPISGHTSVYWYQQALGLGLQFLLWYDEGEERNRGNFPPRFSGRQFPNYSSELNVNALELEDSALYLCASSPGYSTNEKLFFGSGTQLSVL.

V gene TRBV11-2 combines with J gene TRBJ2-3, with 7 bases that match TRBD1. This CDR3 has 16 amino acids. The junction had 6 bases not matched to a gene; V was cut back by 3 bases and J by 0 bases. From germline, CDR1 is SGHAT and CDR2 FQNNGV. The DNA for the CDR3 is TGTGCCAGCAGCTTGGGGACAGCCTCTAGCACAGATACGCAGTATTTT. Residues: CASSLGTASSTDTQYF.

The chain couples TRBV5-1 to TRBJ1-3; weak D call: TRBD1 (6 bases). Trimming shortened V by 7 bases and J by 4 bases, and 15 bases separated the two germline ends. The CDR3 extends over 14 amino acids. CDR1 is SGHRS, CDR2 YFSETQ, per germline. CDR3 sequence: CASGGGGRGNTIYF. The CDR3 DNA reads TGCGCCAGCGGCGGGGGGGGCCGAGGAAACACCATATATTTT.

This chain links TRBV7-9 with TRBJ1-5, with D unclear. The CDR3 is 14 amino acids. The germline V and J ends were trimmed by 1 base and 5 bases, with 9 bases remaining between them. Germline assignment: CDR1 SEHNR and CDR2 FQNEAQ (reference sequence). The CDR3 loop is CASSLGGQDQPQHF. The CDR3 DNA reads TGTGCCAGCAGCTTAGGAGGGCAGGATCAGCCCCAGCATTTT.

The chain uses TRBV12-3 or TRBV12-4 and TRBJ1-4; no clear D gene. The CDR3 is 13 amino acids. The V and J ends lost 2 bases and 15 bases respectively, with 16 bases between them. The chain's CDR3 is CASSLMRSGDVFF. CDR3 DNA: TGTGCCAGCAGTTTAATGAGGTCGGGAGACGTGTTTTTT.